The sequence of this T cell receptor (beta chain) was determined in a study of blood T cell repertoires in COVID-19. Whole-study context: Italy, Spain and the United States were the sources of the convalescent and acute COVID-19 samples.

Methods used by the authors: The assay estimated nucleated cells by amplifying reference gene primers. Libraries were prepared by immunoSEQ multiplex PCR; TCRdb keeps only in-frame clonotypes and omits some of them. The DNA was the basis for D and trimming; V, J and clone size are from that table. The sample records 45,000 or so clones, more than 65% being singletons. Germline V gives CDR1 SQVTM, CDR2 ANQGSEA. This CDR3 is built from 13 residues. The V gene end was trimmed by 3 bases and the J gene end by 2 bases; junction bases not matched to a gene: 3. The chain couples TRBV29-1 to TRBJ1-2; 7 positions match TRBD1. The sequence came from a woman aged 70-85 years with acute or convalescent COVID-19. Sequencing was carried out using peripheral blood. The CDR3: CSVETGPNYGYTF. In nucleotides, the CDR3 is TGCAGCGTTGAGACAGGGCCAAACTATGGCTACACCTTC.